This T cell receptor beta chain was identified in a study of shared clonotypes between healthy human individuals. Points from the study as a whole: With several donors compared, 4.5% to 6.5% of naive CD4 clonotypes were shared. Sampling was confined to blood; repertoires within tissues likely differ.

The CDR3 runs to 14 residues. Germline trimming cut 5 bases from V and 2 bases from J; bases unmatched to any gene: 5. Germline CDR1 reads ENHRY; CDR2 reads SYGVKD. Of note for this clone: The antigen is unknown.

Deep was the level at which the assay was run. The table came from immunoSEQ multiplex PCR; TCRdb's copy has only in-frame clones and leaves some out. The table has fewer than 1.8 million clones, around 98.5% seen once. This clonotype originated in a man in his thirties or forties in good health. The chain employs TRBV10-3 and TRBJ2-5; TRBD1 matches at 7 bases. The sequencing sample was made of naive CD4+ T cells sorted from blood. The sample's subset: CD45RA+ positively selected. CDR3 DNA sequence: TGTGCCATCAGTTCGAGACAGGGACAAGAGACCCAGTACTTC. It encodes CAISSRQGQETQYF.